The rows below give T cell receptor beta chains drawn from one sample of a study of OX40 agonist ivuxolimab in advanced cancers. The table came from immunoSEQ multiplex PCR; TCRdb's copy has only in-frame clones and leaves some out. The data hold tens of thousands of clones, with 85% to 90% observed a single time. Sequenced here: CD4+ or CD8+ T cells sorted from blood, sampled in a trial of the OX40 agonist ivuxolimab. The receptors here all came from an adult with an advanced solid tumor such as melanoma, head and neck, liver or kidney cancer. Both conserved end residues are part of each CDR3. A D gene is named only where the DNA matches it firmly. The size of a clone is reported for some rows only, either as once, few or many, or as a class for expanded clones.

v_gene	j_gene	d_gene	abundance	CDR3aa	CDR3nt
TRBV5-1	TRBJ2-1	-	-	CASSLTGSYNEQFF	TGCGCCAGCAGCTTGACCGGCTCCTACAATGAGCAGTTCTTC
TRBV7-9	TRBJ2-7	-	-	CASSLSPEAYEQYF	TGTGCCAGCAGCTTATCTCCCGAAGCCTACGAGCAGTACTTC
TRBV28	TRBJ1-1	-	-	CASSSQGQSVTEAFF	TGTGCCAGCAGTTCCCAGGGGCAGTCGGTCACTGAAGCTTTCTTT
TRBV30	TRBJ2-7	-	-	CAWSRQRLEQYF	TGTGCCTGGAGTCGACAGCGGCTCGAGCAGTACTTC
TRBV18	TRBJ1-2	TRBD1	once	CASSSEGANYGYTF	TGTGCCAGCTCCTCAGAGGGGGCCAACTATGGCTACACCTTC
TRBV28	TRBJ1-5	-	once	CASSFGGAGNQPQHF	TGTGCCAGCAGCTTTGGGGGGGCAGGCAATCAGCCCCAGCATTTT
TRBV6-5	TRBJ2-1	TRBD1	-	CASRGGDRGPNEQFF	TGTGCCAGCAGGGGAGGGGACAGGGGGCCCAATGAGCAGTTCTTC
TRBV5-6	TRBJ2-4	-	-	CASSSWTADIQYF	TGTGCCAGCAGCTCGTGGACGGCGGACATTCAGTACTTC
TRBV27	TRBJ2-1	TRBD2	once	CASNRGAGAGEQFF	TGTGCCAGCAATAGAGGAGCGGGGGCGGGGGAGCAGTTCTTC
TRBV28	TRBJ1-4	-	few	CASGGTNEKLFF	TGTGCCAGCGGGGGGACTAATGAAAAACTGTTTTTT
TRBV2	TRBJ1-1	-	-	CASIIRGGTEAFF	TGTGCCAGCATCATTAGGGGGGGCACTGAAGCTTTCTTT
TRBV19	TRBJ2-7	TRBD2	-	CASSRLAGKSSYEQYF	TGTGCCAGTAGTAGACTAGCGGGCAAAAGCTCCTACGAGCAGTACTTC
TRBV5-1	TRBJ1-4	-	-	CASSLTWVGPYNEKLFF	TGCGCCAGCAGCTTAACTTGGGTGGGCCCCTATAATGAAAAACTGTTTTTT
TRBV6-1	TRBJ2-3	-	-	CASSERWAGLGTDTQYF	TGTGCCAGCAGTGAAAGGTGGGCGGGACTGGGCACAGATACGCAGTATTTT
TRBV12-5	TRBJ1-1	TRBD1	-	CASGFGTDTEAFF	TGTGCTAGTGGTTTTGGGACAGACACTGAAGCTTTCTTT
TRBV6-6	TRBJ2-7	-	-	CASSSSTPEQYF	TGTGCCAGCAGCAGCTCAACGCCCGAGCAGTACTTC
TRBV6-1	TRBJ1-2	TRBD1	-	CASSLSGTGGYGYTF	TGTGCCAGCAGTCTATCCGGGACAGGGGGATATGGCTACACCTTC
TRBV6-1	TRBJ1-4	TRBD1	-	CATRGGLRELFF	TGTGCCACCAGAGGGGGCTTGAGAGAACTGTTTTTT
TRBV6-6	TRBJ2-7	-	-	CASSGTEGGGTYEQYF	TGTGCCAGCAGTGGTACTGAAGGCGGTGGGACCTACGAGCAGTACTTC
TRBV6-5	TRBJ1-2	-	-	CASSATQGPMGGYTF	TGTGCCAGCAGCGCGACACAGGGCCCGATGGGGGGCTACACCTTC
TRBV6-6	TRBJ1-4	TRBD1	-	CASRQGDISTNEKLFF	TGTGCCAGCAGGCAGGGGGACATTTCAACTAATGAAAAACTGTTTTTT
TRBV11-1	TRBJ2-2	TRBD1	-	CASSPRDRGNTGELFF	TGTGCCAGCAGCCCCCGGGACAGAGGGAACACCGGGGAGCTGTTTTTT
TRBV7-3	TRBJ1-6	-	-	CASSAGSANSPLHF	TGTGCCAGCAGCGCCGGGAGCGCTAATTCACCCCTCCACTTT
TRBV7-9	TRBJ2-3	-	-	CASSPSGLDTQYF	TGTGCCAGCAGCCCGAGCGGGTTAGATACGCAGTATTTT
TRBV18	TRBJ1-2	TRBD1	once	CASSQPTGEVVGYTF	TGTGCCAGCTCACAACCGACAGGGGAAGTGGTTGGCTACACCTTC
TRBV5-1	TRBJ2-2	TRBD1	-	CASSPGTGGDGELFF	TGCGCCAGCAGCCCTGGGACAGGGGGCGACGGGGAGCTGTTTTTT
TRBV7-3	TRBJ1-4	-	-	CASSTYGPPSRKLFF	TGTGCCAGCAGCACTTACGGGCCCCCCTCCAGGAAACTGTTTTTT
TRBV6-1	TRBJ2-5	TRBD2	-	CASSEILAGGGAVGETQYF	TGTGCCAGCAGTGAAATCCTAGCGGGAGGGGGGGCCGTAGGAGAGACCCAGTACTTC
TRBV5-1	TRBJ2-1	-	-	CASSPVTYNEQFF	TGCGCCAGCAGCCCCGTAACCTACAATGAGCAGTTCTTC
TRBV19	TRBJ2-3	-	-	CASKSRGDLSTDTQYF	TGTGCCAGTAAATCCAGGGGGGACCTGAGCACAGATACGCAGTATTTT
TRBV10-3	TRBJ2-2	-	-	CAISPTGVNTGELFF	TGTGCCATCAGTCCTACGGGGGTAAACACCGGGGAGCTGTTTTTT
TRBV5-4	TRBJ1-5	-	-	CASSLLPERPQHF	TGTGCCAGCAGCTTGCTCCCTGAGCGACCCCAGCATTTT
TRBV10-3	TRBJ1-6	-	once	CAINTAGLNNSPLHF	TGTGCCATCAACACCGCGGGACTGAATAATTCACCCCTCCACTTT
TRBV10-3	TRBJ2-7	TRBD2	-	CATRTSGSSYEQYF	TGTGCCACTCGAACTAGCGGGAGTAGTTACGAGCAGTACTTC
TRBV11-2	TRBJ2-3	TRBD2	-	CASSLGISGGRGTDTQYF	TGTGCCAGCAGCTTAGGGATTAGCGGGGGGCGAGGCACAGATACGCAGTATTTT
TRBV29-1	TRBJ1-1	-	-	CSGGQFTEAFF	TGCAGCGGAGGACAGTTCACTGAAGCTTTCTTT
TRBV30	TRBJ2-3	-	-	CAWSHRRGGTDTQYF	TGTGCCTGGAGTCACAGGCGGGGAGGCACAGATACGCAGTATTTT
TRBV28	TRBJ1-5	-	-	CASIPQGNQPQHF	TGTGCCAGCATTCCACAGGGAAATCAGCCCCAGCATTTT
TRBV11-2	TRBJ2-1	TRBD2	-	CASSLVGGLAGGQFF	TGTGCCAGCAGCTTAGTAGGGGGACTAGCGGGAGGTCAGTTCTTC
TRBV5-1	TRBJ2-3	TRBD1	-	CASSLSQGQADTQYF	TGCGCCAGCAGCTTATCACAGGGGCAGGCAGATACGCAGTATTTT
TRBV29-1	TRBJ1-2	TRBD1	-	CSVRDRGRGYTF	TGCAGCGTGAGGGACAGGGGACGAGGCTACACCTTC
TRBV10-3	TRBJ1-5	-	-	CAANRDLSQPQHF	TGTGCCGCAAACAGGGATCTAAGTCAGCCCCAGCATTTT
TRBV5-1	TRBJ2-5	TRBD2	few	CASSMHTSGGGETQYF	TGCGCCAGCAGCATGCACACTAGCGGGGGGGGTGAGACCCAGTACTTC
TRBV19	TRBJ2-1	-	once	CASSLGQGYSYNEQFF	TGTGCCAGTAGTTTGGGACAAGGGTATTCCTACAATGAGCAGTTCTTC
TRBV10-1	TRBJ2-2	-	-	CASTNGDGTGELFF	TGCGCCAGCACCAATGGGGACGGTACCGGGGAGCTGTTTTTT
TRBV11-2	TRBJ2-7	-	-	CASSLGDYEQYF	TGTGCCAGCAGCTTAGGGGACTACGAGCAGTACTTC
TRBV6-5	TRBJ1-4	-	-	CASSYSNREKLFF	TGTGCCAGCAGTTACTCGAACAGGGAAAAACTGTTTTTT